Presented here are 12 T cell receptor beta chains from one specimen sequenced in a study of naive and memory T cell subsets. Regarding the study as a whole: Possibly reflecting memory cells re-expressing CD45RA, a few larger clonotypes occurred in naive repertoires, especially CD8.

The antigens these receptors bind are not known. The beta constant-region primer was an equimolar mix of two oligonucleotides covering TRBC1 and TRBC2. Nested alpha and beta constant-region primers with the SP2 primer drove four PCR rounds on ligated cDNA. TCRdb recomputed calls from the UMI-ligation and nested PCR reads with MiXCR, one row per CDR3 protein. The sample comprises roughly 97,000 distinct CDR3 sequences, more than 12% of which are singletons, and roughly 3.1% rests with the top ten. The sample taken for sequencing was naive CD8+ T cells from blood. Source of these receptors: a human donor in good health.

Many counts were recorded for this clonotype. The chain employs TRBV28 and TRBJ2-7, with D uncertain. The CDR3 is 10 residues long. Trimming removed 3 bases from V and 5 bases from J, with 2 bases in between. In germline, CDR1 is MDHEN, CDR2 SYDVKM. The CDR3 sequence: CASSFDEQYF. The CDR3 nucleotides are TGTGCCAGCAGTTTCGACGAGCAGTACTTC.

The DNA of the CDR3 is TGCGCCAGCAGCTTGGGAGGGCCCGAGCAGTACTTC. This gives the protein CASSLGGPEQYF. This chain links TRBV5-1 with TRBJ2-7; possibly TRBD2 for D (5 bases). The CDR3 extends over 12 amino acids. The ends were cut back, 0 bases at V and 6 bases at J, with 7 bases in the middle. The germline V gene encodes CDR1 SGHRS and CDR2 YFSETQ.

This clonotype was found a few times. The V gene is TRBV4-2, the J gene TRBJ1-2; D gene unclear. Trimming took 0 bases from V and 7 from J, leaving 9 bases between them. Germline CDR1 and CDR2: LGHNA and YNFKEQ. CDR3 size: 13 residues. CDR3 bases: TGTGCCAGCAGCCAAGATCTAGGTGGTGGCTACACCTTC. It yields the protein CASSQDLGGGYTF.

This clonotype was seen only a few times. The chain is built from TRBV12-3 or TRBV12-4 and TRBJ1-4, with TRBD1 matching 10 bases. The CDR3 totals 16 residues. The V and J ends lost 3 bases and 9 bases, in that order; junction bases with no gene match: 10. CDR3 protein: CASSFPSSTGGQKLFF. The CDR3 nucleotides read TGTGCCAGCAGTTTCCCCTCATCGACAGGGGGCCAAAAACTGTTTTTT.

A few counts support this clonotype. This chain connects TRBV5-6 to TRBJ2-3; D is uncertain. The germline V and J ends were trimmed by 0 bases and 1 base, with 12 bases remaining between them. The CDR3 is 16 residues long. Germline CDR1 reads SGHDT; CDR2 reads YYEEEE. In nucleotides, the CDR3 is TGTGCCAGCAGCTTGGTCCCGATGTCTGGCACAGATACGCAGTATTTT. Translating it yields CASSLVPMSGTDTQYF.

This clonotype was observed a few times. V and J are TRBV12-3 or TRBV12-4 and TRBJ1-1; perhaps TRBD1 as D (5 bases). The CDR3 runs to 13 residues. V lost 4 bases and J 5 bases, leaving 11 bases between the germline ends. The CDR3: CASSYSGGTEAFF. The CDR3 DNA reads TGTGCCAGCAGTTACTCCGGGGGTACTGAAGCTTTCTTT.

In this sample, this clonotype turned up many times. The V and J genes are TRBV12-3 or TRBV12-4 and TRBJ2-3, with 7 bases lining up with TRBD1. This CDR3 comprises 14 residues. Germline trimming cut 10 bases from V and 3 bases from J; bases unmatched to any gene: 10. CDR3 region: CATTLGTETDTQYF. In DNA, the CDR3 is TGTGCCACCACCCTCGGGACAGAGACAGATACGCAGTATTTT.

The CDR3 is CASSPGPGLAVRNEQFF. The CDR3 nucleotides are TGTGCCAGCAGCCCCGGCCCCGGACTAGCGGTTCGAAATGAGCAGTTCTTC. The chain employs TRBV3-1 and TRBJ2-1; 10 bases align to TRBD2. V lost 4 bases, J lost 7 bases, and 13 bases stayed unmatched. The CDR3 contains 17 residues. Germline lookup yields CDR1 LGHDT and CDR2 YNNKEL (reference sequence).

This clonotype has a count of ten or more. J is TRBJ2-4 and V is TRBV13; either TRBD1 or TRBD2 may fit D (6 bases each). The CDR3 consists of 18 residues. CDR1 PRHDT and CDR2 FYEKMQ come from the germline V gene (reference sequence). Trimming took 3 bases from V and 7 from J, leaving 25 bases between them. The CDR3 is CASSLRVGGLGGLNIQYF. For the CDR3, the DNA is TGTGCCAGCAGCTTGCGAGTCGGGGGACTGGGGGGCCTGAACATTCAGTACTTC.

The genes are TRBV12-3 or TRBV12-4 and TRBJ2-1, with D possibly matching TRBD2 (6 bases). V lost 3 bases and J lost 7, with 10 bases in between. CDR3 length equals 13 residues. CDR3 DNA: TGTGCCAGCAGTTTTGGGGGAGGTAATGAGCAGTTCTTC. It translates to CASSFGGGNEQFF.

This clonotype was detected many times. V and J are TRBV18 and TRBJ2-3; TRBD2 might be the D (6 bases). Germline V gives CDR1 KGHSH, CDR2 LQKENI. The CDR3 is 14 amino acids. The ends were cut back, 0 bases at V and 4 bases at J, with 8 bases in the middle. Here the CDR3 reads CASSPPRGADTQYF. The CDR3 nucleotides are TGTGCCAGCTCACCACCGCGGGGAGCAGATACGCAGTATTTT.

This clonotype came up a few times. The V and J genes are TRBV24-1 and TRBJ1-1; D possibly corresponds to TRBD1 (6 bases). Trimming cost V 4 bases and J 4 bases, with 6 bases left between them. Germline values: CDR1 KGHDR, CDR2 SFDVKD. The CDR3 covers 12 residues. In nucleotides, the CDR3 is TGTGCCACCAGTGACAGGGGCACTGAAGCTTTCTTT. Translated: CATSDRGTEAFF.